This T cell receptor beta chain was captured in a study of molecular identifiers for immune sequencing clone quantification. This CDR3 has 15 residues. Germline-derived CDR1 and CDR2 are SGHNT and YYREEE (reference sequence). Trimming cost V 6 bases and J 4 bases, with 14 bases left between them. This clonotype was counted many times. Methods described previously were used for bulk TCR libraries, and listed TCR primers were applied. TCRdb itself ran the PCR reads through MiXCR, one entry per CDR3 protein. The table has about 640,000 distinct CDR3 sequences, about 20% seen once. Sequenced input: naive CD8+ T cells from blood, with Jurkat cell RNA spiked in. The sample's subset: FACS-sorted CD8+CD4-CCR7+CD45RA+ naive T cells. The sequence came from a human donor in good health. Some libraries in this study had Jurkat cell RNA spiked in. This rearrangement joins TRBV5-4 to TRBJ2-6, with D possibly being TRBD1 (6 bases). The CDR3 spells CASTYTGTGANVLTF. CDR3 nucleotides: TGTGCCAGCACTTATACAGGGACCGGGGCCAACGTCCTGACTTTC.